This paragraph reports one TCR beta chain. Its antigen is unidentified. This specimen belongs to a study of Ad26.COV2.S vaccination and SARS-CoV-2 variants. Study context: Administration of Ad26.COV2.S was intramuscular, either once or twice 56 days apart.

The protocol was immunoSEQ multiplex PCR, while the TCRdb copy is restricted to in-frame clones and leaves out a portion. The data hold about 330,000 clones, with roughly nine tenths observed a single time. Treatment described: roughly 19 received Ad26.COV2.S at low or high dose, single or two shots; about 5 received placebo; per-sample allocation not given. Samples were taken on day 63 after the first vaccine or placebo injection. The CDR3 consists of 12 residues. Unmatched junction bases numbered 1, after V lost 3 bases and J lost 9 bases. Study-wide findings and caveats: Researchers reported similar non-spike TCR breadth in vaccine and placebo recipients.

The starting material was peripheral blood, obtained in a trial of Ad26.COV2.S vaccine versus placebo. This sequence originates from a person between 18 and 59 years old who received the Ad26.COV2.S COVID-19 vaccine or a placebo. The V and J genes are TRBV12-3 or TRBV12-4 and TRBJ1-4; 7 nucleotides agree with TRBD1. CDR3 protein: CASSLDRKKLFF. The CDR3, as DNA: TGTGCCAGCAGTTTGGACAGGAAAAAACTGTTTTTT.